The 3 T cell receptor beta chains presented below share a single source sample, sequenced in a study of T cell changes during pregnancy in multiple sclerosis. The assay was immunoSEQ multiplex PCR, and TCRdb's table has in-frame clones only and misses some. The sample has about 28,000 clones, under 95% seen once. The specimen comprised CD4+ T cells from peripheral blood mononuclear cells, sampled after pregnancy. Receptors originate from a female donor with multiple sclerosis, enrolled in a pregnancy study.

This CDR3 reads CASTPWREWRETQYF. CDR3 sequence (DNA): TGTGCCAGCACCCCCTGGAGGGAGTGGAGGGAGACCCAGTACTTC. The rearrangement joins TRBV7-8 to TRBJ2-5; tentatively, D is TRBD2 (6 bases). The CDR3 spans 15 residues. Trimming left V 7 bases short and J 5 bases short, with 20 bases between. Germline CDR1 SGHVS, CDR2 FQNEAQ.

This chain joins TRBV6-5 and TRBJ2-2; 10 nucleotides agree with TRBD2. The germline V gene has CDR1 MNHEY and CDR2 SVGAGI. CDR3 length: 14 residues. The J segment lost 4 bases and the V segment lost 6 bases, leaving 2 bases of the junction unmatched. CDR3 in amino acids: CASRLAGATGELFF. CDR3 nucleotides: TGTGCCAGCAGGCTAGCGGGGGCCACCGGGGAGCTGTTTTTT.

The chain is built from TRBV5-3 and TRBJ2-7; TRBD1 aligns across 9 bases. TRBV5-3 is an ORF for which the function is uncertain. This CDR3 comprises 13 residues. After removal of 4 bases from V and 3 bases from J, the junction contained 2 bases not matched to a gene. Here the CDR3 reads CARSGTGFYEQYF. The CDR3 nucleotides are TGTGCCAGAAGCGGGACAGGGTTCTACGAGCAGTACTTC.